Below are 15 T cell receptor beta chains sequenced from a single sample in a study of T-cell reconstitution after alpha-beta-depleted transplantation in children. For TCRbeta, the library was prepared with unique molecular identifiers. TCRdb passed the PCR reads through MiXCR, listing each CDR3 protein once. The table shows 200,000 to 300,000 distinct CDR3 sequences, with 25% occurring only once. This specimen consisted of PBMCs, obtained before TCRalphabeta/CD19-depleted stem cell transplant. The receptors shown here come from a girl aged 2 to 9 with Fanconi anemia, due to receive a stem cell transplant.

This clonotype has more than one count but fewer than ten. The CDR3 DNA is TGCGCCAGCAGCCTGATGGGACAGGCTAACACCGGGGAGCTGTTTTTT. Translated, it gives CASSLMGQANTGELFF. The chain uses TRBV5-1 and TRBJ2-2; 8 bases agree with TRBD1. The germline V gene encodes CDR1 SGHRS and CDR2 YFSETQ. The CDR3 covers 16 residues. The trim removed 4 bases at V and 2 bases at J, leaving 7 bases unmatched.

This sequence joins TRBV2 and TRBJ2-7; TRBD1 is a possible D gene (6 bases). The germline V gene has CDR1 SNHLY and CDR2 FYNNEI. The CDR3 has 13 residues. V lost 7 bases, J lost 5 bases, and 15 bases lay in between. CDR3 region: CASTQTGGDEQYF. The CDR3 DNA sequence: TGTGCCAGCACCCAGACAGGTGGTGACGAGCAGTACTTC.

The rearrangement links TRBV20-1 to TRBJ1-5; D unclear. This CDR3 spans 11 amino acids. The germline CDR1 and CDR2 sequences are DFQATT and SNEGSKA (reference sequence). V was shortened by 3 bases and J by 6 bases, with 6 bases between the two germline ends. CDR3 nucleotides: TGCAGTGCTAGTGCGGGTCAGCCCCAGCATTTT. The encoded protein is CSASAGQPQHF.

This clonotype was seen many times. The chain has TRBV20-1 and TRBJ2-7, with 7 bases matching TRBD2. This CDR3 is 15 amino acids long. The junction had 7 bases not matched to a gene; V was cut back by 0 bases and J by 2 bases. CDR1 is DFQATT and CDR2 is SNEGSKA in the germline V gene (reference sequence). As DNA, the CDR3 is TGCAGTGCTAGAGAGGGAGGGCGACAGACCTACGAGCAGTACTTC. Its protein product is CSAREGGRQTYEQYF.

The chain recombines TRBV12-3 or TRBV12-4 with TRBJ2-1; 7 nucleotides line up with TRBD2. With V trimmed by 5 bases and J by 1 base, 8 bases remained unmatched. The CDR3 length is 16 residues. Here the CDR3 reads CASSLYTSASYNEQFF. The CDR3 region has the DNA TGTGCCAGCAGTCTCTACACTAGCGCATCCTACAATGAGCAGTTCTTC.

This clonotype came up many times. The genes are TRBV29-1 and TRBJ2-2; weak D call: TRBD1 (6 bases). The V gene lost 2 bases and the J gene lost 2 bases, with 9 bases spanning the gap. The germline gives CDR1 SQVTM, CDR2 ANQGSEA. The CDR3 length is 14 residues. The CDR3 DNA follows: TGCAGCGTTGAATACAGGGCTAACACCGGGGAGCTGTTTTTT. Its protein product is CSVEYRANTGELFF.

The V call is TRBV5-1, the J call TRBJ2-3; 10 bases align to TRBD2. The CDR3 is made up of 15 amino acids. The germline CDR1 and CDR2 sequences are SGHRS and YFSETQ. Germline trimming cut 1 base from V and 5 bases from J; bases unmatched to any gene: 4. The CDR3 spells CASSLLAGAVDTQYF. CDR3 DNA sequence: TGCGCCAGCAGCTTGCTAGCGGGAGCGGTAGATACGCAGTATTTT.

This clonotype came up a few times. V gene TRBV25-1 combines with J gene TRBJ2-7; 16 bases are shared with TRBD2. CDR3 length: 17 residues. V dropped 5 bases and J dropped 3; count of bases not matched to a gene: 7. Germline V gives CDR1 MGHDK, CDR2 SYGVNS. The CDR3 here is CASSPGLAGGIDYEQYF. CDR3 sequence (DNA): TGTGCCAGCAGTCCGGGACTAGCGGGGGGGATAGACTACGAGCAGTACTTC.

The chain is built from TRBV7-6 and TRBJ2-2, with TRBD1 matching 8 bases. The germline V gene encodes CDR1 SGHVS and CDR2 FNYEAQ. The CDR3 is 14 amino acids. V was clipped by 4 bases and J by 8 bases; unmatched bases: 6. The DNA for the CDR3 is TGTGCCAGCAGCTACGGACAGGGAAGAGGGGAGCTGTTTTTT. Translation gives CASSYGQGRGELFF.

This clonotype was observed a handful of times. The rearrangement joins TRBV7-9 to TRBJ2-7; TRBD2 matches 9 bases. V was pared by 3 bases and J by 3 bases, with 9 bases of the junction left unmatched. CDR3 length equals 16 residues. Germline CDR1 and CDR2: SEHNR and FQNEAQ (reference sequence). CDR3 sequence reads: CASSLATGLAYYEQYF. The CDR3 region has the DNA TGTGCCAGCAGCTTGGCTACGGGACTAGCTTACTACGAGCAGTACTTC.

The chain has TRBV7-2 and TRBJ2-3, with no clear D. The CDR3 runs to 13 residues. The germline CDR1 and CDR2 sequences are SGHTA and FQGNSA. V gave up 2 bases and J gave up 3 bases, with 6 bases separating them. The CDR3 sequence: CASSLIETDTQYF. Written as DNA, the CDR3 is TGTGCCAGCAGCTTAATTGAGACAGATACGCAGTATTTT.

This clonotype was seen at least ten times. CDR3 residues: CASSWYRRGANTEAFF. The CDR3 DNA sequence: TGTGCCAGCAGTTGGTACCGGAGAGGGGCGAACACTGAAGCTTTCTTT. This chain connects TRBV12-3 or TRBV12-4 to TRBJ1-1; maybe TRBD1 (5 bases). V was trimmed by 4 bases and J by 1 base, leaving 16 bases between them. This CDR3 spans 16 amino acids.

This clonotype was seen only a few times. This chain uses TRBV4-1 with TRBJ2-7, with TRBD2 matching over 7 bases. The junction had 4 bases not matched to a gene; V was cut back by 1 base and J by 4 bases. The CDR3 has 14 amino acids. Germline CDR1 and CDR2: MGHRA and YSYEKL. The CDR3 protein is CASSQVDSGYEQYF. In nucleotides, the CDR3 is TGCGCCAGCAGCCAAGTCGATAGCGGGTACGAGCAGTACTTC.

V and J are TRBV7-8 and TRBJ2-7, with D maybe TRBD1 (5 bases). The V end was cut by 0 bases, the J end by 5 bases, with 11 bases between. Germline V gene lookup returns CDR1 SGHVS and CDR2 FQNEAQ. This CDR3 comprises 14 residues. The CDR3 region has the DNA TGTGCCAGCAGCTTAGCCACCCCCAGGGACGAGCAGTACTTC. This sequence encodes CASSLATPRDEQYF. Using reference TRBV7-8 and TRBJ2-7 for the parts outside the CDR3, the full variable domain is GAGVSQSPRYKVAKRGQDVALRCDPISGHVSLFWYQQALGQGPEFLTYFQNEAQLDKSGLPSDRFFAERPEGSVSTLKIQRTQQEDSAVYLCASSLATPRDEQYFGPGTRLTVT.

This clonotype was found many times. This sequence joins TRBV29-1 and TRBJ2-1, with 7 bases identical to TRBD1. V gave up 4 bases and J gave up 5 bases; unmatched junction bases: 14. The V gene's germline CDR1 is SQVTM and CDR2 ANQGSEA. This CDR3 is 16 amino acids long. This chain's CDR3 is CSVVIPGTEKNNEQFF. Here the CDR3 DNA reads TGCAGCGTTGTTATCCCCGGGACAGAAAAAAACAATGAGCAGTTCTTC.